The clone carrying this T cell receptor beta chain was counted a few times. Its antigen is undetermined. The source of the sample is a study of vaccination and CD4 T cells after COVID-19. For the study at large: In the convalescent cohort, there were six males and four females, two of them Hispanic.

Germline trimming cut 6 bases from V and 6 bases from J; bases unmatched to any gene: 10. The CDR3 has 15 amino acids. Germline CDR1 SGHVS, CDR2 FNYEAQ. Described treatment: roughly 10-day PBMC culture with coronavirus spike peptide pools or control peptides (ViraFEST assay). Roughly 1.9 million PBMCs went into each well for culture with approximately 9.8 IU/ml IL-2 and around 9.6 ug/ml peptide pools. Once obtained from cultured CD4+ T cells, the DNA was sequenced using the Oncomine TCR Beta short-read assay. MiXCR was run by TCRdb on the PCR reads, yielding one entry per CDR3 protein. Of approximately 12,000 distinct CDR3 sequences detected, approximately 52% appear once; the ten largest clones hold roughly 15%.

Material for sequencing was CD4+ T cells from blood, cultured in vitro. This TCR derives from a human donor who had recovered from COVID-19. The chain uses TRBV7-6 and TRBJ2-1, with 8 bases lining up with TRBD2. The CDR3 loop reads CASSYPGLVGNEQFF. CDR3 DNA: TGTGCCAGCAGTTACCCGGGACTAGTTGGCAATGAGCAGTTCTTC.